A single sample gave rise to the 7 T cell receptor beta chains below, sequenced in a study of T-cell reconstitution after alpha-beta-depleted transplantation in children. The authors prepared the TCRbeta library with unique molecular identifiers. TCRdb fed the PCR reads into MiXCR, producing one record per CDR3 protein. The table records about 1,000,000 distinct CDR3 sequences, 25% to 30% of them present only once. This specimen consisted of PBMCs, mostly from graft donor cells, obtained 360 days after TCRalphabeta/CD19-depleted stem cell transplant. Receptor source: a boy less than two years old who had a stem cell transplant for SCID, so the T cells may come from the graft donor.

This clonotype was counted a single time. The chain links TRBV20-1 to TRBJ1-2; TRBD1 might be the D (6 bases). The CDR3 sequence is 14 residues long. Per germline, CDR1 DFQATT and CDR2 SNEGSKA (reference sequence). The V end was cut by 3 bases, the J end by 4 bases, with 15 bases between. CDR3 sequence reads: CSARERTAAYGYTF. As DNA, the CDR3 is TGCAGTGCTAGGGAACGGACAGCGGCCTATGGCTACACCTTC.

The CDR3 here is CSASTGNPRETQYF. CDR3 bases: TGCAGTGCTAGTACCGGGAATCCACGCGAGACCCAGTACTTC. J is TRBJ2-5 and V is TRBV20-1, with D maybe TRBD2 (5 bases). The CDR3 contains 14 residues. CDR1 and CDR2 (germline): DFQATT, SNEGSKA (reference sequence). V lost 3 bases and J lost 5, with 16 bases in between.

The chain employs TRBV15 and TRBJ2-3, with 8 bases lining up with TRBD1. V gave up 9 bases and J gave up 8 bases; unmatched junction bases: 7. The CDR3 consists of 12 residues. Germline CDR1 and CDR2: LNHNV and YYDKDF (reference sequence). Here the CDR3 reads CATRQGIGTQYF. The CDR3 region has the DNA TGTGCCACAAGACAGGGGATAGGTACGCAGTATTTT. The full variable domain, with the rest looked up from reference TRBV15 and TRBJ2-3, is DAMVIQNPRYQVTQFGKPVTLSCSQTLNHNVMYWYQQKSSQAPKLLFHYYDKDFNNEADTPDNFQSRRPNTSFCFLDIRSPGLGDTAMYLCATRQGIGTQYFGPGTRLTVL.

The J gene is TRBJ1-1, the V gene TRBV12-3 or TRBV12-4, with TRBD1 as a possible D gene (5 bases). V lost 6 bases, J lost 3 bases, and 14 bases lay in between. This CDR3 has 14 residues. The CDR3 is CASSPGRDDTEAFF. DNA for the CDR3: TGTGCCAGCAGCCCAGGCAGGGACGACACTGAAGCTTTCTTT.

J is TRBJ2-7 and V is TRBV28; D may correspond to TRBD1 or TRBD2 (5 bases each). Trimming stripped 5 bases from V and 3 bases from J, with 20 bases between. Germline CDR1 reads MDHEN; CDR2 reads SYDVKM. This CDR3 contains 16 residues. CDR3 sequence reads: CASSPPGPINYYEQYF. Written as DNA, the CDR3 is TGTGCCAGCAGTCCACCGGGACCCATAAATTACTACGAGCAGTACTTC.

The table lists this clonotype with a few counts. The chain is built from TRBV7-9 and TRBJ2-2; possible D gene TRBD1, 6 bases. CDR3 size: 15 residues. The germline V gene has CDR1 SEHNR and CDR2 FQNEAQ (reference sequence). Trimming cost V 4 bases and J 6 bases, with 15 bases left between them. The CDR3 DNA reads TGTGCCAGCAGCTGGACAGTCTCCTTCGCCGGGGAGCTGTTTTTT. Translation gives CASSWTVSFAGELFF.

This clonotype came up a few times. CDR3 protein: CAISLTSGGRQETQYF. As DNA, the CDR3 is TGTGCCATCAGCCTGACTAGCGGGGGGCGGCAAGAGACCCAGTACTTC. This chain connects TRBV10-3 to TRBJ2-5; TRBD2 matches 13 bases. J lost 2 bases, V lost 6 bases, and 6 bases had no gene match. The CDR3 spans 16 residues. Germline V gene sequence: CDR1 ENHRY, CDR2 SYGVKD.